This T cell receptor (beta chain) was retrieved from a study of a mutant IDH1 vaccine in newly diagnosed glioma. On this clone: The target antigen is unknown.

Measured with immunoSEQ multiplex PCR; TCRdb has only the in-frame clones, and not every one. There are some 61,000 clones in the sample; 80% to 85% occur only once, and 9.5% to 15% lies in the top ten. The time point: week 35, safety follow-up. A 20-mer mutant IDH1 peptide at 300 ug was injected subcutaneously with topical imiquimod. The CDR3 has 16 amino acids. The V gene end was trimmed by 1 base and the J gene end by 0 bases; junction bases not matched to a gene: 6. CDR1 is SGHTA, CDR2 FQGNSA, per germline. The sample in question was PBMCs, obtained from a glioma patient whose treatment included an IDH1 peptide vaccine. The clonotype was recovered from a man in his late teens or twenties with glioma. The chain employs TRBV7-2 and TRBJ2-7, with 7 nucleotides matching TRBD1. The CDR3 spells CASSLVVDRSSYEQYF. As DNA, the CDR3 is TGTGCCAGCAGCTTAGTAGTGGACAGGAGCTCCTACGAGCAGTACTTC.